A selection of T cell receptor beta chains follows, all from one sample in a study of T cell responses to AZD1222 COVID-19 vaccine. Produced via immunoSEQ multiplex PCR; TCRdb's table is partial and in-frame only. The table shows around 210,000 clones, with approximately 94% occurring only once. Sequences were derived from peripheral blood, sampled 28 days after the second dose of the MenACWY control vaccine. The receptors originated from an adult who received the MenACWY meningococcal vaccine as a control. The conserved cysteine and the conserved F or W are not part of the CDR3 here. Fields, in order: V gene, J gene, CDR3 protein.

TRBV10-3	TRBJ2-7	AIRRDPRDSYEQY
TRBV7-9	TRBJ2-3	ASSPASTDTQY
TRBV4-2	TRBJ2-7	ASSQDLQVTYEQY
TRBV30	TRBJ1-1	AYSNRNAGNTEAF
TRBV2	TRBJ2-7	ASSEVVQSAYEQY
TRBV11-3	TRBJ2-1	ASSFGNEQF
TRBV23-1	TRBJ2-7	ASSPTRDRGSYEQY
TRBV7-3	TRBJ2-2	ASSLSVSNTGELF
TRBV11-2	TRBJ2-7	ASRDVHRYEQY
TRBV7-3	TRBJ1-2	ASSIQGLDGYT
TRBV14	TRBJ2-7	ASSPRGPPSEQY